These T cell receptor beta chains were read from a single sample in a study of cytomegalovirus exposure and HLA in healthy donors. Sequenced by immunoSEQ multiplex PCR; TCRdb stores in-frame clones only, minus some. The repertoire holds about 130,000 clones, around 82% seen once, with roughly a tenth in the top ten. The specimen was PBMCs. These receptors were collected from a man aged 25-45 years in good health and CMV-seropositive. CDR3s include the opening cysteine and the closing phenylalanine or tryptophan. D genes are given only for firm matches. Not every row has a clone size; where given, it reads once, few, many or a size class.

CDR3aa: CASPGQGSGNTIYF; CDR3nt: TGTGCCAGCCCGGGACAGGGGTCTGGAAACACCATATATTTT; len: 14; d_gene: TRBD1; j_gene: TRBJ1-3; abundance: .; v_gene: TRBV6-1
CDR3aa: CASSQGAQGMGGELFF; CDR3nt: TGTGCCAGCAGCCAAGGTGCTCAGGGAATGGGCGGGGAGCTGTTTTTT; len: 16; d_gene: .; j_gene: TRBJ2-2; abundance: .; v_gene: TRBV5-4
CDR3aa: CASLSGQAYEQYF; CDR3nt: TGTGCCAGCTTAAGCGGGCAGGCCTACGAGCAGTACTTC; len: 13; d_gene: .; j_gene: TRBJ2-7; abundance: once; v_gene: TRBV6-1
CDR3aa: CASSFRRESYGYTF; CDR3nt: TGTGCCAGCAGTTTCCGCAGGGAAAGCTATGGCTACACCTTC; len: 14; d_gene: .; j_gene: TRBJ1-2; abundance: .; v_gene: TRBV27
CDR3aa: CASSLVGQGAANEQFF; CDR3nt: TGCGCCAGCAGCTTGGTCGGCCAAGGGGCCGCCAATGAGCAGTTCTTC; len: 16; d_gene: .; j_gene: TRBJ2-1; abundance: few; v_gene: TRBV5-1
CDR3aa: CASSLDGQGGGQPQHF; CDR3nt: TGTGCCAGCAGCTTAGACGGACAGGGCGGAGGTCAGCCCCAGCATTTT; len: 16; d_gene: TRBD1; j_gene: TRBJ1-5; abundance: .; v_gene: TRBV7-6
CDR3aa: CASSLVTTFEQYF; CDR3nt: TGTGCCAGCAGCTTAGTCACCACCTTCGAGCAGTACTTC; len: 13; d_gene: .; j_gene: TRBJ2-7; abundance: .; v_gene: TRBV11-2
CDR3aa: CSVEGGPSVEQYF; CDR3nt: TGCAGCGTTGAAGGAGGGCCCTCGGTCGAGCAGTACTTC; len: 13; d_gene: .; j_gene: TRBJ2-7; abundance: .; v_gene: TRBV29-1
CDR3aa: CASSAGGGGRQPQHF; CDR3nt: TGTGCCAGCAGTGCCGGGGGGGGTGGGCGGCAGCCCCAGCATTTT; len: 15; d_gene: .; j_gene: TRBJ1-5; abundance: .; v_gene: TRBV6-5
CDR3aa: CASSLRGGPHLYEQYF; CDR3nt: TGCGCCAGCAGCCTTCGGGGGGGCCCTCACCTCTACGAGCAGTACTTC; len: 16; d_gene: TRBD2; j_gene: TRBJ2-7; abundance: .; v_gene: TRBV5-1
CDR3aa: CATSRDRVGRGRELF; CDR3nt: TGTGCCACCAGCAGAGATAGAGTAGGCAGGGGCCGCGAACTCTTC; len: 15; d_gene: .; j_gene: TRBJ2-7; abundance: .; v_gene: TRBV15
CDR3aa: CASKIPRGFGNTIYF; CDR3nt: TGTGCCAGCAAGATTCCCAGGGGGTTTGGAAACACCATATATTTT; len: 15; d_gene: TRBD1; j_gene: TRBJ1-3; abundance: .; v_gene: TRBV27